These T cell receptor beta chains were read from a single sample in a study of cytomegalovirus exposure and HLA in healthy donors. TCRdb's table, derived via immunoSEQ multiplex PCR, lists solely in-frame clones and lacks some. Of 310,000 or so clones listed, approximately 90% are singletons. Sequencing input: PBMCs. The origin of the receptors is a woman under 30 in good health and CMV-seronegative. The CDR3 runs from the conserved cysteine through the conserved F or W. Each record gives: V gene, J gene, clone size, D gene, CDR3 DNA, CDR3 protein. The D gene is left open where the match is weak. Size values are once, few and many counts, or a class for expanded clones, and some rows have none.

TRBV5-4,TRBJ2-2,-,-,TGTGCCAGCAGGGTTGGCGGGGCGAACACCGGGGAGCTGTTTTTT,CASRVGGANTGELFF
TRBV5-1,TRBJ2-7,-,-,TGCGCCAGCAGCTCCGGGAGACCAGCGGGTGAGCAGTACTTC,CASSSGRPAGEQYF
TRBV6-1,TRBJ1-2,-,-,TGTGCCAGCAGTCACGGTCTCGGTAACTATGGCTACACCTTC,CASSHGLGNYGYTF
TRBV13,TRBJ1-1,-,-,TGTGCCAGCAGCACAGGGATCACTGAAGCTTTCTTT,CASSTGITEAFF
TRBV29-1,TRBJ1-5,-,TRBD1,TGCAGCGTTGGGGACAGGGGAAATCAGCCCCAGCATTTT,CSVGDRGNQPQHF
TRBV19,TRBJ1-5,-,-,TGTGCCAGTAGTATAGAAGTCACACCATTCCAACTTTCGGGGCAGCCCCAGCATTTT,CASSIEVTPFQLSGQPQHF
TRBV27,TRBJ2-4,-,-,TGTGCCAGCAGTTTGGGCAGTTGGCTAGCCAAAAACATTCAGTACTTC,CASSLGSWLAKNIQYF
TRBV7-9,TRBJ2-2,-,-,TGTGCCAGCAGCTCCATCACTCGGAACACCGGGGAGCTGTTTTTT,CASSSITRNTGELFF
TRBV25-1,TRBJ2-7,-,-,TGTGCCAGCAGTGACTACAGCTACGAGCAGTACTTC,CASSDYSYEQYF
TRBV2,TRBJ1-1,-,-,TGTGCCAGCAGGGGTGGGGAAGTTGAGGGCACTGAAGCTTTCTTT,CASRGGEVEGTEAFF
TRBV5-1,TRBJ2-3,-,-,TGCGCCAGCATCGGAATAGGGGCAGATACGCAGTATTTT,CASIGIGADTQYF
TRBV6-5,TRBJ1-2,-,-,TGTGCCAGCAGTTACTTGGGGGAGGGGTTTGGCTACACCTTC,CASSYLGEGFGYTF
TRBV5-6,TRBJ1-3,once,-,TGTGCCAGCAGCTTCAGGACAGCTTCTGGAAACACCATATATTTT,CASSFRTASGNTIYF
TRBV10-1,TRBJ2-2,-,TRBD2,TGCGCCAGCAGTGAGTGGACTAGCGGGGACACCGGGGAGCTGTTTTTT,CASSEWTSGDTGELFF
TRBV19,TRBJ1-5,-,-,TGTGCCAGTAGTATACTGGGGGGTAGGAATCAGCCCCAGCATTTT,CASSILGGRNQPQHF
TRBV13,TRBJ2-5,-,TRBD1,TGTGCCAGCACCATCGCCAGGGGGAGCTGGGAGACCCAGTACTTC,CASTIARGSWETQYF
TRBV29-1,TRBJ2-7,-,TRBD1,TGCAGCGTGGACCTGACAGGGGGCTACGAGCAGTACTTC,CSVDLTGGYEQYF
TRBV5-1,TRBJ2-7,-,TRBD2,TGCGCCAGCAGGTTTAGCGGGGGGCCCGTCGAGCAGTACTTC,CASRFSGGPVEQYF
TRBV5-1,TRBJ2-7,-,TRBD1,TGCGCCAGCAGCCCCATCGACAGGGCGGGTGTCTACGAGCAGTACTTC,CASSPIDRAGVYEQYF
TRBV25-1,TRBJ1-1,-,-,TGTGCCAGCAGTGACGACAGGAGGAACACTGAAGCTTTCTTT,CASSDDRRNTEAFF
TRBV11-2,TRBJ2-3,-,-,TGTGCCATCCGGAGATCAGGACTCCGCACAGATACGCAGTATTTT,CAIRRSGLRTDTQYF
TRBV6-5,TRBJ2-3,once,-,TGTGCCAGCAGCTTAGTGGGCGGCACAGATACGCAGTATTTT,CASSLVGGTDTQYF
TRBV2,TRBJ1-1,-,-,TGTGCCAGCCGGGGGGACTCTCGGAACACTGAAGCTTTCTTT,CASRGDSRNTEAFF
TRBV7-8,TRBJ1-4,-,TRBD1,TGTGCCAGCAGCCCCGACAGGGCGGCAACTAATGAAAAACTGTTTTTT,CASSPDRAATNEKLFF
TRBV5-6,TRBJ2-3,-,TRBD1,TGTGCCAGCAGCCAGGGGGCAGCGCCGCGGGATACGCAGTATTTT,CASSQGAAPRDTQYF
TRBV13,TRBJ2-7,-,-,TGTGCCAGCAGCTCCAGTAGCAGGGGTCCCCTCAACGTCGAGCAGTACTTC,CASSSSSRGPLNVEQYF
TRBV7-2,TRBJ1-2,-,-,TGTGCCAGCAGCTCCAAAGTGAGTGGCAGGTCAATTGATGGCTACACCTTC,CASSSKVSGRSIDGYTF
TRBV29-1,TRBJ2-1,-,-,TGCAGCGTTCTGTGGGTTAACGGGTACAATGAGCAGTTCTTC,CSVLWVNGYNEQFF
TRBV5-1,TRBJ2-5,-,TRBD2,TGCGCCAGCCGCCAGGGACTAGCGGCACAAGAGACCCAGTACTTC,CASRQGLAAQETQYF
TRBV18,TRBJ2-7,-,TRBD2,TGTGCCAGCTCACCACGGGCTAGCGGGGCGAGCTCCTACGAGCAGTACTTC,CASSPRASGASSYEQYF
TRBV9,TRBJ1-3,-,-,TGTGCCAGCAGCGTAGGAGGCATATCTCCTGGAAACACCATATATTTT,CASSVGGISPGNTIYF
TRBV10-1,TRBJ2-2,-,TRBD1,TGCGCCAGCAGTGATCAGGGACAGGGGGCATGGAACACCGGGGAGCTGTTTTTT,CASSDQGQGAWNTGELFF
TRBV6-5,TRBJ2-1,-,-,-,CASSSSGLARNEQFF
TRBV7-8,TRBJ2-1,-,-,TGTGCCAGCAGCCTAGTAGGGGGGGGGCCGGGCAATGAGCAGTTCTTC,CASSLVGGGPGNEQFF
TRBV30,TRBJ2-1,-,-,TGTGCCTGGAGCCCCACCCCAGGGGAGCAGTTCTTC,CAWSPTPGEQFF
TRBV19,TRBJ2-5,once,-,TGTGCCAGTAGTTCACAAGAGACCCAGTACTTC,CASSSQETQYF
TRBV5-8,TRBJ1-1,-,-,TGTGCCAGCAGCTTACGCGGACCGGGGTCTTTCTTT,CASSLRGPGSFF
TRBV7-3,TRBJ2-5,-,-,TGTGCCAGCAGCTTAGGACAGCTACAAGAGACCCAGTACTTC,CASSLGQLQETQYF
TRBV13,TRBJ2-1,-,TRBD2,TGTGCCAGCAGCTTCGTTAGCGGGGTCTCCTACAATGAGCAGTTCTTC,CASSFVSGVSYNEQFF
TRBV7-9,TRBJ1-5,-,-,TGTGCCAGCAGTTATAGCAATCAGCCCCAGCATTTT,CASSYSNQPQHF